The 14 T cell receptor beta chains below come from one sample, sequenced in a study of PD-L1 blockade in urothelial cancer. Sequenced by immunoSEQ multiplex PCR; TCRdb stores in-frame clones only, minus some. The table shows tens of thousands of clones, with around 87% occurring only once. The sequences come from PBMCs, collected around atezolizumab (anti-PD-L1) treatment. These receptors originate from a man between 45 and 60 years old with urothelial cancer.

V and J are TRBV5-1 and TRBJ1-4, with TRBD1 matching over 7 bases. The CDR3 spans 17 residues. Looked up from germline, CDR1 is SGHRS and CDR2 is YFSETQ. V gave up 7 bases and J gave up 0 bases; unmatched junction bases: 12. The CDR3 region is CASSFRDSRSTNEKLFF. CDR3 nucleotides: TGCGCCAGCTCATTCCGGGACAGCCGTTCAACTAATGAAAAACTGTTTTTT.

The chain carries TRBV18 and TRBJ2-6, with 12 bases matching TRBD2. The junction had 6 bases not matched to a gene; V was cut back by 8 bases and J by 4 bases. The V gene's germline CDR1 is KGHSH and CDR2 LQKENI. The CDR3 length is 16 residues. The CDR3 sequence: CASRTSGRSGANVLTF. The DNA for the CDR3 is TGTGCCAGCCGCACTAGCGGGAGGTCCGGGGCCAACGTCCTGACTTTC.

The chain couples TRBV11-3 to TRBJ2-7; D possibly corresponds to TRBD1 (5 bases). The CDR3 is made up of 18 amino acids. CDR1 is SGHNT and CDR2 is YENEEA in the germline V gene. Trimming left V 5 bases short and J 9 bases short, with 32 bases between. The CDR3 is CASSTRGQGHPVAPGQYF. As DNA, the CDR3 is TGTGCCAGCAGCACTCGCGGCCAGGGTCACCCAGTGGCGCCGGGGCAGTACTTC.

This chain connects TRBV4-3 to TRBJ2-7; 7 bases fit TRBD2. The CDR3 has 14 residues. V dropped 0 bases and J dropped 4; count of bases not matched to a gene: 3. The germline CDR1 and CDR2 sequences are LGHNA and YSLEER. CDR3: CASSQETSRYEQYF. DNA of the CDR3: TGCGCCAGCAGCCAAGAGACTAGCAGGTACGAGCAGTACTTC.

CDR3 sequence reads: CASRGGGVNEKLFF. The CDR3 region has the DNA TGTGCCAGCAGAGGAGGAGGGGTTAATGAAAAACTGTTTTTT. The rearrangement joins TRBV6-6 to TRBJ1-4, with D perhaps matching TRBD1 (5 bases). The germline gives CDR1 MNHNY, CDR2 SVGAGI (reference sequence). The CDR3 is 14 amino acids. The ends were cut back, 6 bases at V and 4 bases at J, with 12 bases in the middle.

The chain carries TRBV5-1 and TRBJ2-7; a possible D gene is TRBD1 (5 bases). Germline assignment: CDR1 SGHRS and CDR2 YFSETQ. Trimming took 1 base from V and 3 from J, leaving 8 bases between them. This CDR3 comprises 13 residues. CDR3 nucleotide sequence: TGCGCCAGCAGCTTGTTGACAGACTACGAGCAGTACTTC. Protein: CASSLLTDYEQYF.

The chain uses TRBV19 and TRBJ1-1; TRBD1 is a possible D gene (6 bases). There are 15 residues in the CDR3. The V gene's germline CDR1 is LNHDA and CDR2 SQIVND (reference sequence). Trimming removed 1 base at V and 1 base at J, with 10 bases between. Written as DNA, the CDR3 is TGTGCCAGTAGTATAGTTAGCAGGGGGAACACTGAAGCTTTCTTT. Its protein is CASSIVSRGNTEAFF. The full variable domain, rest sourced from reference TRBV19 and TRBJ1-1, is DGGITQSPKYLFRKEGQNVTLSCEQNLNHDAMYWYRQDPGQGLRLIYYSQIVNDFQKGDIAEGYSVSREKKESFPLTVTSAQKNPTAFYLCASSIVSRGNTEAFFGQGTRLTVV.

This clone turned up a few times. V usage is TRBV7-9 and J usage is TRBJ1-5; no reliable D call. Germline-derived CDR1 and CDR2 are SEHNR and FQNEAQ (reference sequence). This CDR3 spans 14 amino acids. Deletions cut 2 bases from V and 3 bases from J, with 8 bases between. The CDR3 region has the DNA TGTGCCAGCAGCTTAACAGATACCAATCAGCCCCAGCATTTT. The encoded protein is CASSLTDTNQPQHF.

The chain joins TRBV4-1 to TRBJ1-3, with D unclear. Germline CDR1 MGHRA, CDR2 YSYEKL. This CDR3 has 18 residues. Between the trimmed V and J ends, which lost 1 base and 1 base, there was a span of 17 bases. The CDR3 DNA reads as TGCGCCAGCAGCCAAGTTGGCGGCTTTCGGGGATCTGGAAACACCATATATTTT. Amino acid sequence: CASSQVGGFRGSGNTIYF.

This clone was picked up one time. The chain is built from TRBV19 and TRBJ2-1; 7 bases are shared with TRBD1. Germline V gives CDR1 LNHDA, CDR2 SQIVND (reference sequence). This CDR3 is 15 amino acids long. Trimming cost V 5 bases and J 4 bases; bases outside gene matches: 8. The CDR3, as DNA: TGTGCCAGTAGTTTCCGGGACAGCCAGTACAATGAGCAGTTCTTC. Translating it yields CASSFRDSQYNEQFF. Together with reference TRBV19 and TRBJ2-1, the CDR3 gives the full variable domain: DGGITQSPKYLFRKEGQNVTLSCEQNLNHDAMYWYRQDPGQGLRLIYYSQIVNDFQKGDIAEGYSVSREKKESFPLTVTSAQKNPTAFYLCASSFRDSQYNEQFFGPGTRLTVL.

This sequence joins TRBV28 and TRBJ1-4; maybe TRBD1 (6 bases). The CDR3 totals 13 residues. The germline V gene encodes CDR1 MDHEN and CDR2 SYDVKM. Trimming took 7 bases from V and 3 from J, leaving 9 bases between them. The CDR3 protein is CASTRGANEKLFF. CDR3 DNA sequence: TGTGCCAGCACCAGGGGTGCTAATGAAAAACTGTTTTTT.

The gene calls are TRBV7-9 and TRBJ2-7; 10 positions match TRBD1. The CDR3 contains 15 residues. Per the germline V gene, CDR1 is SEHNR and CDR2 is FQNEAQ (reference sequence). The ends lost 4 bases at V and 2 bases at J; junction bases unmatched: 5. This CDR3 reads CASSSRQGATYEQYF. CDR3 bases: TGTGCCAGCAGCTCCAGACAGGGGGCTACCTACGAGCAGTACTTC. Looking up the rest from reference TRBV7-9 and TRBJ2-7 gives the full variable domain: DTGVSQNPRHKITKRGQNVTFRCDPISEHNRLYWYRQTLGQGPEFLTYFQNEAQLEKSRLLSDRFSAERPKGSFSTLEIQRTEQGDSAMYLCASSSRQGATYEQYFGPGTRLTVT.

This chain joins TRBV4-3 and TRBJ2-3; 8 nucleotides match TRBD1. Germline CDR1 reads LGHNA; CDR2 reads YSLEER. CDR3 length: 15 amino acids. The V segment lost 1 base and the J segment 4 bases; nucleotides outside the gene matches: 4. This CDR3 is CASSQADRDPDTQYF. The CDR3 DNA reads TGCGCCAGCAGCCAAGCGGACAGGGACCCAGATACGCAGTATTTT.

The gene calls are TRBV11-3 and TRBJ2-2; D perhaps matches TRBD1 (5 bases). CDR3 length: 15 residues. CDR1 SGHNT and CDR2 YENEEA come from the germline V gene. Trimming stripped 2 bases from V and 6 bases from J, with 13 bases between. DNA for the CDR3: TGTGCCAGCAGCTTATCAGGGTTGGGTGCCGGGGAGCTGTTTTTT. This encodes CASSLSGLGAGELFF. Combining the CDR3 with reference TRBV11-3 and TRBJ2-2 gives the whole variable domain EAGVVQSPRYKIIEKKQPVAFWCNPISGHNTLYWYLQNLGQGPELLIRYENEEAVDDSQLPKDRFSAERLKGVDSTLKIQPAELGDSAVYLCASSLSGLGAGELFFGEGSRLTVL.